This T cell receptor (beta chain) was obtained from a study of cytomegalovirus exposure and HLA in healthy donors. Whole-study results and caveats: Three chains linked to CMV were shown in vitro to be specific for CMV antigens.

The CDR3 sequence is 14 residues long. Losses at the gene ends were 1 base for V and 7 bases for J; bases not matched to a gene: 4. Germline CDR1 MDHEN, CDR2 SYDVKM. With 60 Vbeta and 13 Jbeta primers, the PCR was carried out. In the original workflow: About 12 million shared chains were among the about 80 million unique TCR beta chains that a later analysis counted. Assay used: immunoSEQ multiplex PCR; TCRdb lists only in-frame clones, some missing. D and trimming were read from the DNA, whereas the V and J calls and clone size are those reported in that table. The sample holds roughly 90,000 clones, 90% seen once. Of note for this clone: The antigen is undetermined.

Each donor was nominally healthy when sampled (though unrecorded immune exposures were likely). The chain uses TRBV28 and TRBJ1-2; 9 bases fit TRBD1. What was sequenced was PBMCs. The receptor was derived from a man younger than 35 in good health and CMV-seronegative. The CDR3 DNA sequence: TGTGCCAGCAGTTTATCCGGGACAGGGCCTGGCTACACCTTC. Its protein product is CASSLSGTGPGYTF.